Below, 4 T cell receptor beta chains from the same sample are listed, as sequenced in a study of CD8+ T cells in alopecia areata. Extraction of RNA preceded its reverse transcription into cDNA, which served as the sequencing template. Method: immunoSEQ multiplex PCR; TCRdb's copy keeps in-frame clones and lacks some. The data list about 110,000 clones, none observed once; around 19% falls to the top ten. Material: lesional skin. The receptors come from a C3H/HeJ mouse with alopecia areata. This line is of MHC haplotype H2-k.

In the case of this clone: Gene names and germline match the mouse. The CDR3 end lies 4 residues beyond the end of the read and is filled in from the germline J gene. The V and J genes are TRBV12-1 and TRBJ2-3; 11 bases map to TRBD2. The V gene end was trimmed by 1 base and the J gene end by 4 bases; junction bases not matched to a gene: 6. The CDR3 loop spans 16 amino acids. Germline values: CDR1 SGHSN, CDR2 HYEKVE. CDR3 protein: CASSLPGLGDPETLYF. The CDR3 bases that were read are TGTGCCAGCTCTCTTCCGGGACTGGGGGACCCAGAA. Supplemented by reference TRBV12-1 and TRBJ2-3, the full variable domain reads DSGVVQSPRHIIKEKGGRSVLTCIPISGHSNVVWYQQTLGKELKFLIQHYEKVERDKGFLPSRFSVQQFDDYHSEMNMSALELEDSAMYFCASSLPGLGDPETLYFGSGTRLTVL.

This clone was detected only a few times. The listed genes are named as in mouse. With the read ending 4 residues before the CDR3 end, the germline J gene is used to fill in that end. The rearrangement joins TRBV19 to TRBJ1-4; 7 nucleotides line up with TRBD1. Germline V lookup: CDR1 FNHDT, CDR2 SITEND (reference sequence). The junction had 4 bases not matched to a gene; V was cut back by 2 bases and J by 0 bases. This CDR3 contains 16 residues. The CDR3 sequence: CASSIPRGISNERLFF. CDR3 bases read: TGTGCCAGCAGTATCCCCAGGGGGATTTCCAACGAA.

The sample holds many counts of this clone. Gene labels here are mouse ones. The read finishes 4 residues shy of the CDR3 end, and the germline J gene is used to complete it. The chain combines TRBV13-3 with TRBJ2-2; TRBD2 matches at 11 bases. This CDR3 has 15 residues. The ends lost 5 bases at V and 4 bases at J; junction bases unmatched: 4. Germline loops: CDR1 NNHDY, CDR2 SYVADS. The CDR3 loop is CASSRDWGTTGQLYF. The CDR3 DNA, read in part, is TGTGCCAGCAGCCGGGACTGGGGGACCACCGGG.

With regard to this clone: Mouse names are used for the genes. The read stops 4 residues short of the end of the CDR3; the missing end is completed from the germline J gene. V is TRBV1 and J is TRBJ2-4, with D tentatively TRBD1 (5 bases). V was trimmed by 0 bases and J by 3 bases, leaving 10 bases between them. This CDR3 spans 15 amino acids. Germline V gives CDR1 NSQYPW, CDR2 LRSPGD (reference sequence). CDR3 DNA, as far as it was read: TGCACCTGCAGTGCAGATGGGAGGGGACAAAAC. This gives the protein CTCSADGRGQN. The whole CDR3 is CTCSADGRGQNTLYF.